Following are 29 T cell receptor beta chains from one sample sequenced in a study of blood T cell repertoires in COVID-19. Clones were read by immunoSEQ multiplex PCR, and TCRdb kept only the in-frame ones, dropping some. The sample records 100,000 to 150,000 clones, roughly 84% being singletons. The sequencing sample was made of peripheral blood. These receptors were collected from a woman aged 30 to 39 who had recovered from COVID-19.

The chain is built from TRBV18 and TRBJ1-4; 8 bases line up with TRBD1. This CDR3 region has 14 residues. The V and J ends lost 2 bases and 8 bases, in that order; junction bases with no gene match: 4. Per germline, CDR1 KGHSH and CDR2 LQKENI. The CDR3 loop reads CASSPGTGLEKLFF. CDR3 nucleotide sequence: TGTGCCAGCTCACCAGGGACAGGATTGGAAAAACTGTTTTTT.

J is TRBJ2-2 and V is TRBV5-1; no clear D. Germline V lookup: CDR1 SGHRS, CDR2 YFSETQ. V lost 2 bases and J 7 bases, leaving 3 bases between the germline ends. The CDR3 spans 11 residues. The CDR3 bases are TGCGCCAGCAGCTTCGGCGGGGAGCTGTTTTTT. This codes for CASSFGGELFF.

The chain employs TRBV29-1 and TRBJ2-7; 9 bases are a match to TRBD1. Germline V gene sequence: CDR1 SQVTM, CDR2 ANQGSEA. The CDR3 totals 13 residues. With V trimmed by 5 bases and J by 2 bases, 4 bases remained unmatched. CDR3 DNA sequence: TGCAGCGTTACAGGGGGCTCGGCCTACGAGCAGTACTTC. It specifies CSVTGGSAYEQYF.

V gene TRBV18 combines with J gene TRBJ1-1; D is unresolved. Per the germline V gene, CDR1 is KGHSH and CDR2 is LQKENI. CDR3 length: 14 residues. V was cut by 6 bases and J by 0 bases, with 11 bases left in between. The CDR3 DNA reads TGTGCCAGCTCGCCCGACATTATGAACACTGAAGCTTTCTTT. Protein sequence: CASSPDIMNTEAFF. The full variable domain, in which reference TRBV18 and TRBJ1-1 provide the parts outside the CDR3, is NAGVMQNPRHLVRRRGQEARLRCSPMKGHSHVYWYRQLPEEGLKFMVYLQKENIIDESGMPKERFSAEFPKEGPSILRIQQVVRGDSAAYFCASSPDIMNTEAFFGQGTRLTVV.

V gene TRBV28 combines with J gene TRBJ2-3; D unclear. V was cut by 8 bases and J by 4 bases, with 19 bases left in between. This CDR3 comprises 15 residues. Looked up from germline, CDR1 is MDHEN and CDR2 is SYDVKM. The CDR3 DNA follows: TGTGCCAGCCGCCTGCGACTTGACCCTTCAGATACGCAGTATTTT. Translating it yields CASRLRLDPSDTQYF.

The chain is built from TRBV12-5 and TRBJ1-5, with no clear D. Germline lookup yields CDR1 LGHNT and CDR2 FRNRAP. The V end lost 5 bases, the J end lost 5 bases, and 10 bases lay between the germline ends. This CDR3 region has 13 residues. The CDR3 region is CASGVDGDQPQHF. The CDR3 nucleotides are TGTGCTAGTGGTGTGGACGGGGATCAGCCCCAGCATTTT.

The CDR3 reads CASSPTGGELWEQYF. CDR3 DNA: TGTGCCAGCTCACCAACAGGGGGTGAGTTGTGGGAGCAGTACTTC. This chain joins TRBV18 and TRBJ2-7, with 8 bases identical to TRBD1. The CDR3 sequence is 15 residues long. Germline V gene data show CDR1 as KGHSH and CDR2 as LQKENI. V lost 2 bases, J lost 7 bases, and 10 bases stayed unmatched.

The J gene is TRBJ2-7, the V gene TRBV5-1, with TRBD1 matching 8 bases. CDR3 length equals 13 residues. CDR1 SGHRS and CDR2 YFSETQ come from the germline V gene. J lost 7 bases, V lost 0 bases, and 3 bases had no gene match. CDR3 region: CASSLGTGYEQYF. In DNA form, the CDR3 reads TGCGCCAGCAGCTTGGGGACAGGGTATGAGCAGTACTTC.

The chain combines TRBV7-9 with TRBJ2-3; D is possibly TRBD2 (6 bases). Germline V CDR1 and CDR2: SEHNR, FQNEAQ (reference sequence). Trimming removed 5 bases from V and 2 bases from J, with 23 bases in between. This CDR3 comprises 18 residues. CDR3 protein: CASSPGETLAATTDTQYF. In DNA form, the CDR3 reads TGTGCCAGCAGCCCGGGGGAGACGTTAGCGGCAACCACAGATACGCAGTATTTT.

The chain couples TRBV6-6 to TRBJ2-5; 9 nucleotides agree with TRBD1. The CDR3 runs 14 residues. In germline, CDR1 is MNHNY, CDR2 SVGAGI (reference sequence). Trimming took 2 bases from V and 5 from J; bases not matched to a gene: 3. In DNA form, the CDR3 reads TGTGCCAGCAGTTACCACAGGGGGCGGGAGACCCAGTACTTC. Amino acids: CASSYHRGRETQYF.

Of note for this clone: Other DNA sequences in this sample translate to the same CDR3. The rearrangement links TRBV19 to TRBJ1-2, with 9 positions matching TRBD1. The CDR3 sequence is 13 residues long. Germline V lookup: CDR1 LNHDA, CDR2 SQIVND (reference sequence). V was clipped by 8 bases and J by 0 bases; unmatched bases: 1. CDR3: CASRDRANYGYTF. Written as DNA, the CDR3 is TGTGCCAGTCGGGACAGGGCTAACTATGGCTACACCTTC.

This chain uses TRBV4-1 with TRBJ2-1; tentative D call: TRBD2 (6 bases). V was cut by 2 bases and J by 5 bases, with 19 bases left in between. Germline V gene data show CDR1 as MGHRA and CDR2 as YSYEKL. This CDR3 has 17 amino acids. This CDR3 reads CASSQRHTSLGDNEQFF. CDR3 DNA sequence: TGCGCCAGCAGCCAACGCCACACTAGCCTGGGCGACAATGAGCAGTTCTTC.

V gene TRBV25-1 combines with J gene TRBJ1-1, with D possibly matching TRBD1 (6 bases). The CDR3 spans 14 residues. The germline V gene encodes CDR1 MGHDK and CDR2 SYGVNS. V was trimmed by 4 bases and J by 1 base, leaving 10 bases between them. The chain's CDR3 is CASSVTGSNTEAFF. The CDR3 nucleotides read TGTGCCAGCAGTGTGACAGGATCGAACACTGAAGCTTTCTTT.

This sequence joins TRBV28 and TRBJ2-2; 9 nucleotides align to TRBD1. Germline lookup yields CDR1 MDHEN and CDR2 SYDVKM. The CDR3 length is 15 residues. Trimming took 5 bases from V and 6 from J; bases not matched to a gene: 7. CDR3 amino acids: CASSRDRVGSGELFF. In DNA form, the CDR3 reads TGTGCCAGCAGTAGGGACAGGGTAGGGTCCGGGGAGCTGTTTTTT.

The chain joins TRBV3-1 (or the pseudogene TRBV3-2) to TRBJ2-5; TRBD2 is a possible D gene (5 bases). The germline CDR1 and CDR2 sequences are LGHDT and YNNKEL (reference sequence). This CDR3 spans 14 amino acids. The V gene lost 3 bases and the J gene lost 5 bases, with 13 bases spanning the gap. CDR3 sequence: CASSQRAVTETQYF. In nucleotides, the CDR3 is TGTGCCAGCAGCCAGAGGGCGGTCACCGAGACCCAGTACTTC.

The rearrangement joins TRBV7-8 to TRBJ2-3; D is perhaps TRBD1 (5 bases). The V end was cut by 4 bases, the J end by 1 base, with 9 bases between. Germline V lookup: CDR1 SGHVS, CDR2 FQNEAQ. This CDR3 comprises 14 residues. The DNA of the CDR3 is TGTGCCAGCAGCTCCCAGGGCCGCACAGATACGCAGTATTTT. It encodes CASSSQGRTDTQYF.

The V call is TRBV7-9, the J call TRBJ2-5, with 9 bases that match TRBD2. The V segment lost 0 bases and the J segment 5 bases; nucleotides outside the gene matches: 4. Looked up from germline, CDR1 is SEHNR and CDR2 is FQNEAQ (reference sequence). The CDR3 contains 15 residues. Here the CDR3 reads CASSLAAGGTETQYF. DNA for the CDR3: TGTGCCAGCAGCTTAGCGGCGGGGGGGACGGAGACCCAGTACTTC.

The chain carries TRBV6-5 and TRBJ2-5, with 11 bases identical to TRBD2. This CDR3 region has 15 residues. The ends lost 10 bases at V and 3 bases at J; junction bases unmatched: 10. From germline, CDR1 is MNHEY and CDR2 SVGAGI. The CDR3: CATSVSGGAEETQYF. The CDR3, as DNA: TGTGCCACCTCGGTTAGCGGGGGGGCGGAAGAGACCCAGTACTTC.

The chain has TRBV10-3 and TRBJ1-6, with 8 bases fitting TRBD1. Trimming took 3 bases from V and 9 from J; bases not matched to a gene: 10. CDR1 and CDR2 from the germline V gene are ENHRY and SYGVKD. CDR3 length equals 16 residues. The CDR3: CAISEEVGQGGSPLHF. CDR3 bases: TGTGCCATCAGTGAAGAGGTAGGACAGGGAGGTTCACCCCTCCACTTT.

This clone was seen a single time. Here the CDR3 DNA reads TGTGCCAGCACCCACCACAGGGGATACACCGGGGAGCTGTTTTTT. Its protein product is CASTHHRGYTGELFF. This chain joins TRBV11-1 and TRBJ2-2; 7 nucleotides agree with TRBD1. The CDR3 runs 15 residues. Germline CDR1 and CDR2: SGHAT and FQDESV (reference sequence). V shed 7 bases, J shed 3 bases, and the junction held 8 bases outside the gene matches.

The chain recombines TRBV12-5 with TRBJ1-1; 9 nucleotides line up with TRBD1. The germline CDR1 and CDR2 sequences are LGHNT and FRNRAP. Trimming took 0 bases from V and 5 from J; bases not matched to a gene: 7. CDR3 length equals 16 residues. The CDR3 is CASGLVSRQGETEAFF. Here the CDR3 DNA reads TGTGCTAGTGGTTTGGTCTCCCGACAGGGGGAAACTGAAGCTTTCTTT.

This chain uses TRBV4-1 with TRBJ1-2; 9 nucleotides match TRBD1. The CDR3 has 17 amino acids. Per germline, CDR1 MGHRA and CDR2 YSYEKL. J gave up 8 bases and V 3 bases, and 16 bases lay outside the gene matches. CDR3 DNA: TGCGCCAGCAGCCAGGAGGAGACAGGGGGATCGCTGTGCGGCTACACCTTC. Protein product: CASSQEETGGSLCGYTF.

CDR3 amino acids: CASSLAGNEQYF. The CDR3 coding sequence is TGCGCCAGCAGCTTGGCCGGGAACGAGCAGTACTTC. The chain employs TRBV5-1 and TRBJ2-7; D perhaps matches TRBD2 (5 bases). V was clipped by 0 bases and J by 5 bases, with 6 bases between them. Germline-derived CDR1 and CDR2 are SGHRS and YFSETQ. The CDR3 has 12 amino acids.

The chain links TRBV5-4 to TRBJ1-2; TRBD1 aligns across 8 bases. Germline V gives CDR1 SGHNT, CDR2 YYREEE (reference sequence). The CDR3 contains 14 residues. Germline trimming cut 3 bases from V and 5 bases from J; bases unmatched to any gene: 6. DNA for the CDR3: TGTGCCAGCAGCTACCTGGACAGGGCGTATGGCTACACCTTC. It specifies CASSYLDRAYGYTF.

The chain employs TRBV21-1 and TRBJ1-5; the table's D call, TRBD1, was not checked against the DNA. TRBV21-1 is an annotated pseudogene. This CDR3 contains 17 residues. In DNA, the CDR3 is TGTGCCAGCACCACCCCACAGGGAGAAGAGGCCAATCAGCCCCAGCATTTT. Amino acid sequence: CASTTPQGEEANQPQHF.

The chain combines TRBV5-6 with TRBJ1-6, with D unclear. This CDR3 spans 15 amino acids. V was cut by 0 bases and J by 0 bases, with 4 bases left in between. Germline V gives CDR1 SGHDT, CDR2 YYEEEE. CDR3 residues: CASSLERSYNSPLHF. The CDR3 nucleotides read TGTGCCAGCAGCTTGGAGCGCTCCTATAATTCACCCCTCCACTTT.

A few counts support this clone. J is TRBJ2-1 and V is TRBV5-1; 12 nucleotides align to TRBD2. Germline V lookup: CDR1 SGHRS, CDR2 YFSETQ. This CDR3 region has 15 residues. The V segment lost 5 bases and the J segment 9 bases; nucleotides outside the gene matches: 9. The CDR3 sequence: CASRSLAGGPGEQFF. The DNA of the CDR3 is TGCGCCAGCAGATCCCTAGCGGGGGGGCCAGGTGAGCAGTTCTTC.

The chain combines TRBV5-6 with TRBJ1-1; D call uncertain. The CDR3 sequence is 10 residues long. Trimming left V 3 bases short and J 11 bases short, with 8 bases between. The germline CDR1 and CDR2 sequences are SGHDT and YYEEEE. The CDR3 nucleotides are TGTGCCAGCAGCTCTACGAAGGCTTTCTTT. Residues: CASSSTKAFF.

This chain uses TRBV6-5 with TRBJ1-1; 8 bases map to TRBD1. The germline CDR1 and CDR2 sequences are MNHEY and SVGAGI. The V segment lost 7 bases and the J segment 7 bases; nucleotides outside the gene matches: 11. The CDR3 is made up of 14 amino acids. The CDR3 reads CASTHLLGTGEAFF. For the CDR3, the DNA is TGTGCCAGCACCCACCTTTTAGGGACAGGTGAAGCTTTCTTT.